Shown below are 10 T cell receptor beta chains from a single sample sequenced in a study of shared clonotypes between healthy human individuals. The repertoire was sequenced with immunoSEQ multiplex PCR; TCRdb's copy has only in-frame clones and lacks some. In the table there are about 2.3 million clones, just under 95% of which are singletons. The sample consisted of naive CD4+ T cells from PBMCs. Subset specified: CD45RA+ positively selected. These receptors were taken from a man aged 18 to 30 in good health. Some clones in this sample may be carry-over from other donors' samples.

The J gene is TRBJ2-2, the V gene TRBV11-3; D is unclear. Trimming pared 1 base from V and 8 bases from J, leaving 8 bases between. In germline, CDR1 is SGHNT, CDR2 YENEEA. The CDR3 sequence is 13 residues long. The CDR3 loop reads CASSLVQSGELFF. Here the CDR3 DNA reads TGTGCCAGCAGCTTAGTTCAGTCGGGGGAGCTGTTTTTT.

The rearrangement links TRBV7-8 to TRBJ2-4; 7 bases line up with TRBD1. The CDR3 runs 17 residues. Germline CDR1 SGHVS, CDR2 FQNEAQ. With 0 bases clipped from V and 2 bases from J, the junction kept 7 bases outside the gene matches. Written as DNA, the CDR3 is TGTGCCAGCAGCTTAGCGCGACAGGGATTTACCAAAAACATTCAGTACTTC. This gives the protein CASSLARQGFTKNIQYF.

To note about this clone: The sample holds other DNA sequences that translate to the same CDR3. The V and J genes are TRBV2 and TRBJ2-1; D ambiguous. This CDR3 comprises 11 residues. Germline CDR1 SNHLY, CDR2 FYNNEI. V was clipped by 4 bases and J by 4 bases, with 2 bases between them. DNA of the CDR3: TGTGCCAGCAGTGGATACAATGAGCAGTTCTTC. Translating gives CASSGYNEQFF.

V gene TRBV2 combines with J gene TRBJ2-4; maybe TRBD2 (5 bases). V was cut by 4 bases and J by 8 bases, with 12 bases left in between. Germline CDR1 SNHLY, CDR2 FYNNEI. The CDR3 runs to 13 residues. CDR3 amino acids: CASSVEGIDIQYF. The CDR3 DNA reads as TGTGCCAGCAGTGTTGAGGGTATAGACATTCAGTACTTC.

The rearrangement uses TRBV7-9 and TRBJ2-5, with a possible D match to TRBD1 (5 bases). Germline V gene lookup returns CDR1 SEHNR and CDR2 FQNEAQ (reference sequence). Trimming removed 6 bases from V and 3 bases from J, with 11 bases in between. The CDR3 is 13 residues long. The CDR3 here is CASSRTREETQYF. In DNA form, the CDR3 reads TGTGCCAGCAGTCGTACCAGGGAAGAGACCCAGTACTTC.

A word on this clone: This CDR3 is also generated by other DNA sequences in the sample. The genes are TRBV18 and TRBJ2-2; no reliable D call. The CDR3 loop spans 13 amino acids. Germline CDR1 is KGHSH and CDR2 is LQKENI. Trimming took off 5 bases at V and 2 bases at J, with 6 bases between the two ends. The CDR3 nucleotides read TGTGCCAGCTCAGCCGCTAACACCGGGGAGCTGTTTTTT. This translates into CASSAANTGELFF.

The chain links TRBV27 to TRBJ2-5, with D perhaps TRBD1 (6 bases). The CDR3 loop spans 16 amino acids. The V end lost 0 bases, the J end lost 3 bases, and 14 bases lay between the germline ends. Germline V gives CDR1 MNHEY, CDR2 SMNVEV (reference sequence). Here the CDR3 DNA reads TGTGCCAGCAGTTTATCGTACAGGGTAAAGGAAGAGACCCAGTACTTC. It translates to CASSLSYRVKEETQYF.

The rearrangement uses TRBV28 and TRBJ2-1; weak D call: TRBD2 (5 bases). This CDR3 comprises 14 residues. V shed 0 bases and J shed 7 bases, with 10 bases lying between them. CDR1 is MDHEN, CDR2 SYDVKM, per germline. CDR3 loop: CASSLWGRGNEQFF. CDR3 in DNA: TGTGCCAGCAGTTTATGGGGGAGAGGGAATGAGCAGTTCTTC. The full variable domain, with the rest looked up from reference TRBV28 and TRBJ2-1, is DVKVTQSSRYLVKRTGEKVFLECVQDMDHENMFWYRQDPGLGLRLIYFSYDVKMKEKGDIPEGYSVSREKKERFSLILESASTNQTSMYLCASSLWGRGNEQFFGPGTRLTVL.

Written as DNA, the CDR3 is TGCGCCAGCAGCCAGAAACTAGCGGGAGGGCTAGACACCGGGGAGCTGTTTTTT. This codes for CASSQKLAGGLDTGELFF. This chain joins TRBV4-1 and TRBJ2-2; 13 bases are a match to TRBD2. J was trimmed by 3 bases and V by 3 bases; bases with no gene match: 7. The CDR3 is made up of 18 amino acids. CDR1 and CDR2 (germline): MGHRA, YSYEKL.

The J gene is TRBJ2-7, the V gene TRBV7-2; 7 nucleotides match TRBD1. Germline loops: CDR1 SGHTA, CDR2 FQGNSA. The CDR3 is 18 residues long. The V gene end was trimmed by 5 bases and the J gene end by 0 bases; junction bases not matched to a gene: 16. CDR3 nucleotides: TGTGCCAGCAGCCGTACAGGGGATTGGGTTGGGAGCTCCTACGAGCAGTACTTC. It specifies CASSRTGDWVGSSYEQYF.